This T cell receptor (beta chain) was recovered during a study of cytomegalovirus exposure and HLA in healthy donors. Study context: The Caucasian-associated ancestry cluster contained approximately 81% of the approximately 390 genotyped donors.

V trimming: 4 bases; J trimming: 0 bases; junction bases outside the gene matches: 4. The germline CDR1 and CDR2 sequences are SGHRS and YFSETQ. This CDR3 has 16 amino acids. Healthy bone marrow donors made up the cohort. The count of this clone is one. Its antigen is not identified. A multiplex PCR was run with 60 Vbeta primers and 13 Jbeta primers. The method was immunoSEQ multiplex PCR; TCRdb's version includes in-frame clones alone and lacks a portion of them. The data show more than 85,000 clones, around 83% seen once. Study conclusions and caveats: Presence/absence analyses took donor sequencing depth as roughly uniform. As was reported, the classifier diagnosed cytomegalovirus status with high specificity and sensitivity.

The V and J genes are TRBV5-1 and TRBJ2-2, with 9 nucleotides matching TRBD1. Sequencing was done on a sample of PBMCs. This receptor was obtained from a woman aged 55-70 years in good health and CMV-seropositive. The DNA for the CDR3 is TGCGCCAGCAGCCCACGGACAGGGGCGAACACCGGGGAGCTGTTTTTT. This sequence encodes CASSPRTGANTGELFF.